The 21 T cell receptor beta chains given below trace back to one sample, sequenced in a study of post-analysis software for immune sequencing data. Whole-study findings and limits: Among a few TRBV segments more frequent in patients than controls were TRBV5-6, TRBV5-1 and TRBV20-1.

These receptors are not linked to any known antigen. Sequencing libraries made from TCR beta cDNA carried unique molecular identifiers. TCRdb recomputed calls from the PCR reads with MiXCR, one row per CDR3 protein. The table records roughly 570,000 distinct CDR3 sequences, approximately 34% of them present only once. Sample: blood. These TCRs come from a girl between 2 and 17 years old with multiple sclerosis.

This rearrangement joins TRBV15 to TRBJ2-1; 8 bases agree with TRBD1. From germline, CDR1 is LNHNV and CDR2 YYDKDF (reference sequence). CDR3 length: 15 residues. The CDR3 here is CVTGQGARTYNEQFF. The CDR3 DNA reads as TGTGTCACGGGCCAGGGGGCTAGAACCTACAATGAGCAGTTCTTC.

The chain joins TRBV7-2 to TRBJ1-5; 9 bases map to TRBD1. The CDR3 spans 15 residues. Per germline, CDR1 SGHTA and CDR2 FQGNSA. J gave up 6 bases and V 4 bases, and 7 bases lay outside the gene matches. The CDR3 loop reads CASSSGGQGSQPQHF. The CDR3 DNA follows: TGTGCCAGCAGCTCCGGGGGACAGGGTAGTCAGCCCCAGCATTTT.

The gene calls are TRBV27 and TRBJ2-5, with D perhaps being TRBD1 or TRBD2 (7 bases each). Near its end, the DNA agrees better with TRBJ2-7, so the J call may be wrong. CDR1 MNHEY and CDR2 SMNVEV come from the germline V gene (reference sequence). CDR3 length: 16 amino acids. The CDR3 nucleotides are TGTGCCAGCAGTTTCCTCCGAGACAGGGCGGGGGACGAGCAGTACTTC. Its translation is CASSFLRDRAGDEQYF.

This clonotype was picked up a small number of times. The CDR3 DNA reads TGCGCCAGCAAGTCCGGGACACTTAACAATGAGCAGTTCTTC. Translated: CASKSGTLNNEQFF. V is TRBV5-1 and J is TRBJ2-1; possibly TRBD1 for D (6 bases). Trimming took off 6 bases at V and 5 bases at J, with 15 bases between the two ends. The germline V gene encodes CDR1 SGHRS and CDR2 YFSETQ. The CDR3 runs to 14 residues.

The chain carries TRBV7-2 and TRBJ1-1, with a weak D call TRBD1 (5 bases). Trimming removed 6 bases at V and 6 bases at J, with 8 bases between. From germline, CDR1 is SGHTA and CDR2 FQGNSA. This CDR3 has 11 amino acids. The CDR3 coding sequence is TGTGCCAGCAGGCCCAGGGCTGAAGCTTTCTTT. Protein: CASRPRAEAFF.

The J gene is TRBJ2-7, the V gene TRBV7-8; no definite D call. Germline values: CDR1 SGHVS, CDR2 FQNEAQ. The CDR3 extends over 15 amino acids. Trimming took off 2 bases at V and 1 base at J, with 12 bases between the two ends. The CDR3 protein is CASSLSRVGSYEQYF. Here the CDR3 DNA reads TGTGCCAGCAGCTTATCCCGGGTAGGGTCCTACGAGCAGTACTTC.

V usage is TRBV7-8 and J usage is TRBJ2-7; TRBD2 might be the D (6 bases). The germline gives CDR1 SGHVS, CDR2 FQNEAQ. V lost 5 bases to trimming and J lost 7 bases, with 21 bases between them. The CDR3 has 15 amino acids. For the CDR3, the DNA is TGTGCCAGCAGCCAAAGGCGGGACTTCCTCCTGGAGCAGTACTTC. It translates to CASSQRRDFLLEQYF.

CDR3 nucleotides: TGTGCCAGCAAGGGGGACAGATACGAGCAGTACTTC. Its translation: CASKGDRYEQYF. This chain uses TRBV6-5 with TRBJ2-7; 7 bases are shared with TRBD1. This CDR3 has 12 residues. Germline V gives CDR1 MNHEY, CDR2 SVGAGI. The junction had 4 bases not matched to a gene; V was cut back by 7 bases and J by 4 bases.

CDR3 nucleotide sequence: TGTGCCACCAGTGAGGCGAACTATGGCTACACCTTC. It codes for CATSEANYGYTF. The J gene is TRBJ1-2, the V gene TRBV15, with D unclear. There are 12 residues in the CDR3. Trimming left V 6 bases short and J 2 bases short, with 7 bases between. CDR1 and CDR2 from the germline V gene are LNHNV and YYDKDF (reference sequence).

A word on this clonotype: Sequence at one end of the junction differs from germline and may be a read error. J is TRBJ1-5 and V is TRBV5-6; unclear D gene. CDR1 is SGHDT and CDR2 is YYEEEE in the germline V gene. The CDR3 contains 17 residues. The CDR3 DNA is TGTGCCTGCAGCTTGTTAAGAGGCGGGGTGGGAAATCAGCCCCAGCATTTT. Its protein product is CACSLLRGGVGNQPQHF.

This clonotype was counted a single time. The chain is built from TRBV11-3 and TRBJ1-2; D call uncertain. CDR1 is SGHNT and CDR2 is YENEEA in the germline V gene. The CDR3 has 16 residues. The ends were cut back, 0 bases at V and 0 bases at J, with 11 bases in the middle. CDR3 region: CASSLDTTQTNYGYTF. The CDR3 DNA follows: TGTGCCAGCAGCTTAGACACCACCCAAACTAACTATGGCTACACCTTC. The full variable domain, its missing parts supplied by reference TRBV11-3 and TRBJ1-2, is EAGVVQSPRYKIIEKKQPVAFWCNPISGHNTLYWYLQNLGQGPELLIRYENEEAVDDSQLPKDRFSAERLKGVDSTLKIQPAELGDSAVYLCASSLDTTQTNYGYTFGSGTRLTVV.

CDR3 bases: TGCAGTGCTAGAGGAGGGACAGGGTTGAATACGCAGTATTTT. It codes for CSARGGTGLNTQYF. This rearrangement joins TRBV20-1 to TRBJ2-3, with 9 bases identical to TRBD1. The germline CDR1 and CDR2 sequences are DFQATT and SNEGSKA (reference sequence). The CDR3 totals 14 residues. V lost 1 base to trimming and J lost 7 bases; unmatched junction nucleotides: 6.

V is TRBV10-3 and J is TRBJ1-6; a possible D gene is TRBD1 (6 bases). V was shortened by 6 bases and J by 0 bases, with 15 bases between the two germline ends. CDR1 is ENHRY and CDR2 is SYGVKD in the germline V gene. The CDR3 length is 17 residues. The CDR3 protein is CAISYGQMSSYNSPLHF. The CDR3 DNA is TGTGCCATCAGCTACGGACAGATGAGCTCCTATAATTCACCCCTCCACTTT.

The chain has TRBV4-1 and TRBJ2-5, with D unresolved. V gave up 0 bases and J gave up 4 bases, with 9 bases separating them. The CDR3 sequence is 14 residues long. Germline V CDR1 and CDR2: MGHRA, YSYEKL. The CDR3 is CASSQDVRGETQYF. In DNA form, the CDR3 reads TGCGCCAGCAGCCAAGATGTCAGAGGAGAGACCCAGTACTTC.

This clonotype was seen a handful of times. V and J are TRBV12-3 or TRBV12-4 and TRBJ1-6, with 9 bases aligning to TRBD1. Trimming at V came to 5 bases and at J to 9 bases, leaving 8 bases not matched to a gene. CDR3 length: 15 residues. The CDR3 sequence: CASSIAGTGLSPLHF. CDR3 sequence (DNA): TGTGCCAGCAGTATCGCCGGGACAGGGCTTTCACCCCTCCACTTT.

The table lists this clonotype with a few counts. The CDR3 DNA is TGTGCCAGCAGCGTAGGAGGGTACAACTATGGCTACACCTTC. Translation gives CASSVGGYNYGYTF. The chain carries TRBV9 and TRBJ1-2; unclear D gene. The germline V and J ends were trimmed by 0 bases and 2 bases, with 8 bases remaining between them. The germline V gene has CDR1 SGDLS and CDR2 YYNGEE. This CDR3 has 14 amino acids.

J is TRBJ2-7 and V is TRBV15; D may be TRBD1 (5 bases). TRBJ2-4 explains the end of the DNA better; the J call may be wrong. In germline, CDR1 is LNHNV, CDR2 YYDKDF (reference sequence). The CDR3 spans 17 residues. CDR3 protein: CATNPRQNTLAKNIQYF. CDR3 nucleotide sequence: TGTGCCACCAACCCTCGACAGAATACCTTAGCCAAAAACATTCAGTACTTC.

This clonotype was seen a handful of times. The V call is TRBV6-5, the J call TRBJ1-1; D is perhaps TRBD1 (5 bases). This CDR3 has 15 amino acids. The germline V gene encodes CDR1 MNHEY and CDR2 SVGAGI. V shed 2 bases and J shed 4 bases, with 14 bases lying between them. CDR3 protein: CASSYTVVGGTEAFF. As DNA, the CDR3 is TGTGCCAGCAGTTACACGGTGGTTGGGGGCACTGAAGCTTTCTTT.

J is TRBJ2-5 and V is TRBV12-3 or TRBV12-4; D gene uncertain. This CDR3 is 13 amino acids long. V lost 6 bases, J lost 2 bases, and 10 bases lay in between. CDR3 amino acids: CASSFPQQETQYF. CDR3 coding DNA: TGTGCCAGCAGCTTTCCCCAGCAAGAGACCCAGTACTTC.

A word on this clonotype: One end of the junction is discordant with germline, which a read error may explain. The chain employs TRBV28 and TRBJ2-3; D may be TRBD1 (8 bases). The CDR3 is 16 amino acids. Germline CDR1 and CDR2: MDHEN and SYDVKM. The CDR3 DNA follows: TGTGCCAGCAGTTTAACAGGGGGGGTGGCCACAGATCCGCAGTATTTT. This sequence encodes CASSLTGGVATDPQYF. Drawing the rest from reference TRBV28 and TRBJ2-3, the complete variable domain is DVKVTQSSRYLVKRTGEKVFLECVQDMDHENMFWYRQDPGLGLRLIYFSYDVKMKEKGDIPEGYSVSREKKERFSLILESASTNQTSMYLCASSLTGGVATDPQYFGPGTRLTVL.

The genes are TRBV25-1 and TRBJ2-3; TRBD1 might be the D (6 bases). The germline V and J ends were trimmed by 1 base and 1 base, with 12 bases remaining between them. Germline assignment: CDR1 MGHDK and CDR2 SYGVNS. The CDR3 is made up of 16 amino acids. Here the CDR3 reads CASSEWGRARTDTQYF. As DNA, the CDR3 is TGTGCCAGCAGTGAATGGGGGCGGGCCCGCACAGATACGCAGTATTTT.